This is a list of T cell receptor beta chains from one sample in a study of blood T cells in healthy people across ages. TCRdb ran MiXCR on the 5' RACE reads and lists one entry per CDR3 protein. The sample consists of around 970,000 distinct CDR3 sequences, roughly 51% of them appearing once. Sequenced material: blood. The receptors shown here come from a woman in her fifties or sixties in good health. Both conserved end residues are part of each CDR3. For some rows the clone size is stated as once, few or many, or as a class when expanded; others skip it.

J,V,size,length,CDR3
TRBJ2-6,TRBV12-3/TRBV12-4,-,14,CASSRISGANVLTF
TRBJ2-7,TRBV4-2,-,16,CASSRAPTRSPYEQYF
TRBJ2-5,TRBV28,-,14,CASKEAGEVETQYF
TRBJ2-1,TRBV5-1,-,15,CASSMTSGRAHEQFF
TRBJ1-1,TRBV12-5,-,13,CASLGQGDSEAFF
TRBJ2-5,TRBV27,-,16,CASSRTAGTILETQYF
TRBJ2-1,TRBV7-3,few,15,CASSPGDPWGDEQFF
TRBJ1-5,TRBV7-9,-,15,CASSSGQGAAQPQHF
TRBJ2-3,TRBV6-6,-,15,CASSNSISSTDTQYF
TRBJ2-1,TRBV7-2,-,16,CASSLFGGTLYNEQFF
TRBJ2-5,TRBV20-1,-,15,CSATYLGGRQETQYF